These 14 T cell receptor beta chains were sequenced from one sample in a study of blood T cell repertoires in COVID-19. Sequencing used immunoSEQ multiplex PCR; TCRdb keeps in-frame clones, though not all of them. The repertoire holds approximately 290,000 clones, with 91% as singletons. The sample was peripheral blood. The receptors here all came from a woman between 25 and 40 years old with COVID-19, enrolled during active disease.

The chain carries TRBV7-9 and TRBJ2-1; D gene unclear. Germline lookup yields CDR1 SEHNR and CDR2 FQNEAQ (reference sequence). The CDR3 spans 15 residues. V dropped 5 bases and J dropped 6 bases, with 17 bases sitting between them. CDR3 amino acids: CASSERWQAVNEQFF. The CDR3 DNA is TGTGCCAGCAGCGAGAGATGGCAGGCAGTCAATGAGCAGTTCTTC.

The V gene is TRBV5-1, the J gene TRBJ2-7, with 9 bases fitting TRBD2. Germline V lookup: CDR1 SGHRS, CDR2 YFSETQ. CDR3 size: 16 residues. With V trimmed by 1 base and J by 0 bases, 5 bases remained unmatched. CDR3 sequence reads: CASSLRLAGSSYEQYF. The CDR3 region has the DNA TGCGCCAGCAGCTTGCGGCTAGCGGGGAGCTCCTACGAGCAGTACTTC.

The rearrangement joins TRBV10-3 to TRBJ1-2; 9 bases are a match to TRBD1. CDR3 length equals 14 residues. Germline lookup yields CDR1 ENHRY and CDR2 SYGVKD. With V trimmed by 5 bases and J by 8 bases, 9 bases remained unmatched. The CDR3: CAISTGTGLLGYTF. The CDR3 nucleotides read TGTGCCATCAGTACCGGGACAGGGTTACTCGGCTACACCTTC.

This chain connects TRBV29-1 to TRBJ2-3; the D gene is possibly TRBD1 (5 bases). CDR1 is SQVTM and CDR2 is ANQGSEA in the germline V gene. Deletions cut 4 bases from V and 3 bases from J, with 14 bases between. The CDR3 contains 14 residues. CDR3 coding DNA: TGCAGCGTTGGGGCAGGGTCAGGAACAGATACGCAGTATTTT. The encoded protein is CSVGAGSGTDTQYF.

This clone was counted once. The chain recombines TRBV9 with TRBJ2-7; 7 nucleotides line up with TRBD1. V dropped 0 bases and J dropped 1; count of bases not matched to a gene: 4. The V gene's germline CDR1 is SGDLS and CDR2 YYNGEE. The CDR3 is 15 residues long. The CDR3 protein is CASSVEGGQSYEQYF. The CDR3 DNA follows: TGTGCCAGCAGCGTAGAAGGGGGACAGTCCTACGAGCAGTACTTC. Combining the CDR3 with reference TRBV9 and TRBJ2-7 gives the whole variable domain DSGVTQTPKHLITATGQRVTLRCSPRSGDLSVYWYQQSLDQGLQFLIQYYNGEERAKGNILERFSAQQFPDLHSELNLSSLELGDSALYFCASSVEGGQSYEQYFGPGTRLTVT.

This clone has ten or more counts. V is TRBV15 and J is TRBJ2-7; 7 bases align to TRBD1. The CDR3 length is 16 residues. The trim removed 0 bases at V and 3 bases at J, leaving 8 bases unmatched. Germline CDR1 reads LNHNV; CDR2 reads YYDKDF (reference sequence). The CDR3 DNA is TGTGCCACCAGCAGAGATCGAGGTGACAGGGACTACGAGCAGTACTTC. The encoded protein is CATSRDRGDRDYEQYF.

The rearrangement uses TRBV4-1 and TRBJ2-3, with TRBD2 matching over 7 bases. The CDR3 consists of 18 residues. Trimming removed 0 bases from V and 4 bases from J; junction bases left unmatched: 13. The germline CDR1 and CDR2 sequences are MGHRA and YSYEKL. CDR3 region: CASSQDVVAWGGADTQYF. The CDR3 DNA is TGCGCCAGCAGCCAAGATGTGGTAGCCTGGGGAGGGGCAGATACGCAGTATTTT.

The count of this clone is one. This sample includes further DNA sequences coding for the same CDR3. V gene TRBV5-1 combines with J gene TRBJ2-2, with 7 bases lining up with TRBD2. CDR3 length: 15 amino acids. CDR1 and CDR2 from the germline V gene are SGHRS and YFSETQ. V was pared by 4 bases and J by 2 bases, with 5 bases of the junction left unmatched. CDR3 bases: TGCGCCAGCAGCAGCGGGACTAAAAACACCGGGGAGCTGTTTTTT. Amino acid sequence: CASSSGTKNTGELFF. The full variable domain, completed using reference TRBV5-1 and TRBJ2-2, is KAGVTQTPRYLIKTRGQQVTLSCSPISGHRSVSWYQQTPGQGLQFLFEYFSETQRNKGNFPGRFSGRQFSNSRSEMNVSTLELGDSALYLCASSSGTKNTGELFFGEGSRLTVL.

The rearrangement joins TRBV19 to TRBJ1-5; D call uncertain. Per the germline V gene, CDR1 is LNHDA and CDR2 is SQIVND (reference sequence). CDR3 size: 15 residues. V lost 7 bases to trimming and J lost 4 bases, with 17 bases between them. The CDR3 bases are TGTGCCAGTAACCCGATCTTTCGCGCGAATCAGCCCCAGCATTTT. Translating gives CASNPIFRANQPQHF.

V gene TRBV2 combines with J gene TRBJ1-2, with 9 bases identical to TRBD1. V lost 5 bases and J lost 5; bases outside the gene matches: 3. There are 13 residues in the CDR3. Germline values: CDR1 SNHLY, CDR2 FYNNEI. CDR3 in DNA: TGTGCCAGCAGTATCGGGACAGGGTATGGCTACACCTTC. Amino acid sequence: CASSIGTGYGYTF. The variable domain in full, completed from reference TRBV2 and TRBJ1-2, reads EPEVTQTPSHQVTQMGQEVILRCVPISNHLYFYWYRQILGQKVEFLVSFYNNEISEKSEIFDDQFSVERPDGSNFTLKIRSTKLEDSAMYFCASSIGTGYGYTFGSGTRLTVV.

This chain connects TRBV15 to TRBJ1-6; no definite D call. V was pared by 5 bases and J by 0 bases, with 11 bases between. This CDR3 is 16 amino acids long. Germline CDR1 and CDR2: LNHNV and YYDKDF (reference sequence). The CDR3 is CATSEGPSSYNSPLHF. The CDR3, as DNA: TGTGCCACCAGCGAGGGCCCGAGCTCCTATAATTCACCCCTCCACTTT.

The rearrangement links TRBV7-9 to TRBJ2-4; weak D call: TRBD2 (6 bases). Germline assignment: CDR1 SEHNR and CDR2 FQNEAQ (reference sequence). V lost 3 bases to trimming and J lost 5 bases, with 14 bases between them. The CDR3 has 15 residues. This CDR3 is CASSFGLSWENIQYF. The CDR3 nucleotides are TGTGCCAGCAGCTTCGGACTATCCTGGGAAAACATTCAGTACTTC.

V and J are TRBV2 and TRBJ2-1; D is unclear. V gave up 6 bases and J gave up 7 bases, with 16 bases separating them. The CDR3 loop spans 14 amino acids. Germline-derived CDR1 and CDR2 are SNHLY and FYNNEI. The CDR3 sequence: CASRERSSANEQFF. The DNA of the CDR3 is TGTGCCAGCAGAGAGAGGTCGAGTGCTAATGAGCAGTTCTTC.

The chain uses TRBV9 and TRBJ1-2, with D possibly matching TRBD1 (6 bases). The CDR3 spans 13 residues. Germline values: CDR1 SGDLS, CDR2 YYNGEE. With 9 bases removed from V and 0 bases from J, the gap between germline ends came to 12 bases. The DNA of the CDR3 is TGTGCCACCCACAGGGAAGCTAACTATGGCTACACCTTC. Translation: CATHREANYGYTF.